The 10 T cell receptor beta chains below come from one sample, sequenced in a study of blood T cell repertoires in COVID-19. Here immunoSEQ multiplex PCR was the method, and the copy in TCRdb shows in-frame clones only, minus some. The sample shows a few hundred thousand clones, roughly nine tenths of them seen only once. Specimen: peripheral blood. The receptors stem from a woman between 25 and 40 years old with COVID-19, enrolled during active disease.

The CDR3 nucleotides read TGTGCCTGGGTGGGACTGGCGAACACAGATACGCAGTATTTT. Translating it yields CAWVGLANTDTQYF. V is TRBV30 and J is TRBJ2-3; D possibly corresponds to TRBD2 (6 bases). CDR3 size: 14 residues. CDR1 and CDR2 (germline): GTSNPN, SVGIG (reference sequence). V lost 5 bases and J 2 bases, leaving 14 bases between the germline ends.

The chain couples TRBV7-6 to TRBJ2-3, with D unclear. Per germline, CDR1 SGHVS and CDR2 FNYEAQ. Trimming stripped 5 bases from V and 6 bases from J, with 12 bases between. The CDR3 is made up of 13 amino acids. In DNA, the CDR3 is TGTGCCAGCAGCCTTCAGGTTAGGGATACGCAGTATTTT. Encoded protein: CASSLQVRDTQYF.

This rearrangement joins TRBV6-2 or TRBV6-3 to TRBJ2-7, with D tentatively TRBD2 (5 bases). V gave up 6 bases and J gave up 6 bases, with 12 bases separating them. This CDR3 contains 12 residues. CDR1 is MNHEY, CDR2 SVGEGT, per germline. For the CDR3, the DNA is TGTGCCAGCAGCTCTCTAGCATCCGAGCAGTACGTC. Encoded protein: CASSSLASEQYV.

CDR3 sequence: CASSVGVPPNYGYTF. The CDR3 DNA sequence: TGTGCCAGCAGCGTCGGGGTGCCGCCTAACTATGGCTACACCTTC. This rearrangement joins TRBV28 to TRBJ1-2; D unclear. The CDR3 is 15 residues long. Germline lookup yields CDR1 MDHEN and CDR2 SYDVKM. V shed 6 bases and J shed 0 bases, with 14 bases lying between them.

This clone has only one observation. V and J are TRBV11-2 and TRBJ1-4; maybe TRBD1 (6 bases). The CDR3 loop spans 12 amino acids. The germline gives CDR1 SGHAT, CDR2 FQNNGV. Trimming pared 3 bases from V and 8 bases from J, leaving 7 bases between. CDR3 sequence reads: CASSLRGEKLFF. CDR3 in DNA: TGTGCCAGCAGCTTGAGGGGGGAAAAACTGTTTTTT.

This clone was found a few times. J is TRBJ1-4 and V is TRBV18; no definite D call. The V end was cut by 8 bases, the J end by 6 bases, with 19 bases between. Germline V gene data show CDR1 as KGHSH and CDR2 as LQKENI. The CDR3 loop spans 15 amino acids. CDR3 nucleotides: TGTGCCAGCCCGAAGAACACGAAATTGGATGAAAAACTGTTTTTT. Protein sequence: CASPKNTKLDEKLFF.

The chain couples TRBV9 to TRBJ2-1, with D tentatively TRBD2 (6 bases). The V and J ends lost 4 bases and 7 bases respectively, with 12 bases between them. This CDR3 has 13 amino acids. Germline V gene lookup returns CDR1 SGDLS and CDR2 YYNGEE. The CDR3 loop is CASSTPGVNEQFF. CDR3 nucleotide sequence: TGTGCCAGCAGCACACCGGGGGTAAATGAGCAGTTCTTC.

The table lists this clone with a few counts. V gene TRBV30 combines with J gene TRBJ2-1; the D gene is possibly TRBD2 (5 bases). V was shortened by 8 bases and J by 9 bases, with 17 bases between the two germline ends. In germline, CDR1 is GTSNPN, CDR2 SVGIG (reference sequence). The CDR3 covers 12 residues. CDR3 sequence: CAEGGPVGEQFF. CDR3 nucleotides: TGTGCCGAGGGTGGGCCCGTTGGTGAGCAGTTCTTC.

This sequence joins TRBV7-9 and TRBJ2-7; 8 bases align to TRBD1. With 6 bases clipped from V and 7 bases from J, the junction kept 14 bases outside the gene matches. This CDR3 is built from 15 residues. Germline lookup yields CDR1 SEHNR and CDR2 FQNEAQ (reference sequence). The DNA of the CDR3 is TGTGCCAGCAGTCCTACGGACAGGGCTATGGGTGAGCAGTACGTC. This sequence encodes CASSPTDRAMGEQYV.

The CDR3 region is CASTLARLTDTQYF. In DNA, the CDR3 is TGTGCCAGTACCCTAGCGAGACTCACAGATACGCAGTATTTT. The chain is built from TRBV19 and TRBJ2-3, with D possibly being TRBD2 (6 bases). Looked up from germline, CDR1 is LNHDA and CDR2 is SQIVND (reference sequence). CDR3 size: 14 residues. Trimming took 7 bases from V and 2 from J, leaving 13 bases between them.